These 19 T cell receptor beta chains were all obtained from the same sample, sequenced in a study of human T cells and chemical hapten exposure. Time point indicated: patch test 3, about 24 weeks after DPC sensitization. Sample treatment: therapeutic diphenylcyclopropenone sensitization with weekly scalp DPC. Using its own MiXCR run on the RACE reads, TCRdb lists one record per CDR3 protein. The sample gives 55,000 to 75,000 distinct CDR3 sequences, around an eighth of which show up once; 2% to 2.5% is in the top ten. The sequenced sample was whole blood, obtained in connection with sensitization to the hapten diphenylcyclopropenone (DPC). The receptors stem from a man aged 30 to 39 with alopecia areata. Some clones in this sample may be carry-over from other donors' samples.

This clonotype occurred many times. This chain uses TRBV28 with TRBJ1-5; 10 nucleotides line up with TRBD1. CDR1 and CDR2 from the germline V gene are MDHEN and SYDVKM. The ends lost 5 bases at V and 4 bases at J; junction bases unmatched: 5. The CDR3 loop spans 15 amino acids. CDR3 region: CASSMDRGSNQPQHF. Here the CDR3 DNA reads TGTGCCAGCAGTATGGACAGGGGGAGTAATCAGCCCCAGCATTTT.

This chain connects TRBV29-1 to TRBJ1-1; D ambiguous. V lost 1 base and J 1 base, leaving 7 bases between the germline ends. There are 13 residues in the CDR3. CDR1 SQVTM and CDR2 ANQGSEA come from the germline V gene. The CDR3 region has the DNA TGCAGCGTTGAAGTCCGGAGGAACACTGAAGCTTTCTTT. Amino acids: CSVEVRRNTEAFF.

This clonotype has only a few counts. V usage is TRBV3-1 and J usage is TRBJ2-6, with D hard to call. CDR1 is LGHDT, CDR2 YNNKEL, per germline (reference sequence). V lost 3 bases, J lost 0 bases, and 6 bases lay in between. CDR3 size: 15 residues. CDR3 residues: CASSQYSSGANVLTF. The CDR3 bases are TGTGCCAGCAGCCAGTACAGCTCTGGGGCCAACGTCCTGACTTTC.

Ten or more counts support this clonotype. CDR3 in DNA: TGTGCCAGCAGCAGAGAGGACAGGGAGTGGCTGTTTTTT. This gives the protein CASSREDREWLFF. The V call is TRBV9, the J call TRBJ1-4, with TRBD1 matching 8 bases. V trimming: 4 bases; J trimming: 14 bases; junction bases outside the gene matches: 10. Looked up from germline, CDR1 is SGDLS and CDR2 is YYNGEE. This CDR3 has 13 residues.

This clonotype was detected many times. The gene calls are TRBV11-3 and TRBJ2-1, with D possibly matching TRBD2 (6 bases). Trimming shortened V by 5 bases and J by 7 bases, and 24 bases separated the two germline ends. The CDR3 runs to 17 residues. Germline loops: CDR1 SGHNT, CDR2 YENEEA. DNA of the CDR3: TGTGCCAGCAGCCCTTTCAATACCGGGAGTTCTCGGAATGAGCAGTTCTTC. Protein sequence: CASSPFNTGSSRNEQFF. Supplemented by reference TRBV11-3 and TRBJ2-1, the full variable domain reads EAGVVQSPRYKIIEKKQPVAFWCNPISGHNTLYWYLQNLGQGPELLIRYENEEAVDDSQLPKDRFSAERLKGVDSTLKIQPAELGDSAVYLCASSPFNTGSSRNEQFFGPGTRLTVL.

This clonotype was found many times. This chain uses TRBV5-4 with TRBJ1-2; 7 nucleotides line up with TRBD1. The V segment lost 5 bases and the J segment 4 bases; nucleotides outside the gene matches: 17. Germline CDR1 is SGHNT and CDR2 is YYREEE (reference sequence). The CDR3 has 17 amino acids. CDR3 DNA sequence: TGTGCCAGCAGGCGGGGTGAAGCGGACAGGCGTTCCTATGGCTACACCTTC. Amino acid sequence: CASRRGEADRRSYGYTF.

This clonotype has a count of ten or more. The V call is TRBV12-3 or TRBV12-4, the J call TRBJ2-7; possibly TRBD2 for D (6 bases). The CDR3 is made up of 12 amino acids. V was cut by 3 bases and J by 6 bases, with 9 bases left in between. CDR3 DNA sequence: TGTGCCAGCAGTTTTGGAGGGGCCGAGCAGTACTTC. It specifies CASSFGGAEQYF.

The genes are TRBV18 and TRBJ2-5; D gene unclear. The CDR3 runs to 15 residues. V shed 3 bases and J shed 0 bases, with 11 bases lying between them. In germline, CDR1 is KGHSH, CDR2 LQKENI. In nucleotides, the CDR3 is TGTGCCAGCTCACCTGGACGGCAACACCAAGAGACCCAGTACTTC. This gives the protein CASSPGRQHQETQYF.

J is TRBJ2-7 and V is TRBV6-4, with D tentatively TRBD2 (7 bases). With 9 bases removed from V and 2 bases from J, the gap between germline ends came to 17 bases. Germline-derived CDR1 and CDR2 are MRHNA and SNTAGT. CDR3 length: 14 amino acids. CDR3 amino acids: CASPAGHNPYEQYF. CDR3 coding DNA: TGTGCCAGTCCAGCGGGACATAACCCCTACGAGCAGTACTTC.

In this sample, this clonotype turned up many times. This sequence joins TRBV3-1 and TRBJ1-6; D gene uncertain. In germline, CDR1 is LGHDT, CDR2 YNNKEL (reference sequence). V lost 3 bases and J lost 9, with 18 bases in between. This CDR3 has 16 amino acids. CDR3 amino acids: CASSQGAGSAGSPLHF. CDR3 nucleotides: TGTGCCAGCAGCCAGGGCGCGGGGAGCGCGGGTTCACCCCTCCACTTT.

V is TRBV14 and J is TRBJ2-7, with 7 nucleotides matching TRBD1. V gave up 4 bases and J gave up 8 bases; unmatched junction bases: 11. The CDR3 has 14 residues. Per germline, CDR1 SGHDN and CDR2 FVKESK. For the CDR3, the DNA is TGTGCCAGCAGCCGACGAGACAGGGAAGACAAGCAGTACTTC. This encodes CASSRRDREDKQYF.

This clonotype was observed at least ten times. The rearrangement uses TRBV5-4 and TRBJ1-2; 8 positions match TRBD1. Germline loops: CDR1 SGHNT, CDR2 YYREEE (reference sequence). This CDR3 has 15 amino acids. The ends lost 1 base at V and 8 bases at J; junction bases unmatched: 10. CDR3 protein: CASSLSSGQAQGYTF. The CDR3 DNA sequence: TGTGCCAGCAGCTTGAGTTCGGGACAGGCCCAAGGCTACACCTTC.

This clonotype came up many times. V gene TRBV5-1 combines with J gene TRBJ1-1; 7 positions agree with TRBD1. Trimming took 5 bases from V and 1 from J; bases not matched to a gene: 5. This CDR3 has 14 amino acids. Germline V gene data show CDR1 as SGHRS and CDR2 as YFSETQ. The CDR3 DNA is TGCGCCAGCAGAGAGGGACAGCCGAACACTGAAGCTTTCTTT. Translated, it gives CASREGQPNTEAFF.

This clonotype was observed at least ten times. The rearrangement joins TRBV5-5 to TRBJ2-1; no reliable D call. Between the trimmed V and J ends, which lost 0 bases and 6 bases, there was a span of 16 bases. The V gene's germline CDR1 is SGHKS and CDR2 YYEKEE (reference sequence). The length of the CDR3 is 16 residues. The CDR3 region has the DNA TGTGCCAGCAGCTTGGCCCGAGCCCTTGCTCTCAATGAGCAGTTCTTC. Its translation: CASSLARALALNEQFF.

V gene TRBV6-2 or TRBV6-3 combines with J gene TRBJ2-7, with D unclear. Trimming cost V 8 bases and J 1 base, with 9 bases left between them. In germline, CDR1 is MNHEY, CDR2 SVGEGT. This CDR3 has 12 amino acids. The CDR3 spells CASGVVSYEQYF. The DNA for the CDR3 is TGTGCCAGCGGGGTTGTATCCTACGAGCAGTACTTC.

The sample holds many counts of this clonotype. The rearrangement joins TRBV15 to TRBJ2-5; D gene ambiguous. With 3 bases removed from V and 2 bases from J, the gap between germline ends came to 13 bases. The CDR3 runs to 15 residues. Germline V gene lookup returns CDR1 LNHNV and CDR2 YYDKDF (reference sequence). CDR3 residues: CATSSGTAAQETQYF. Here the CDR3 DNA reads TGTGCCACCAGCAGCGGTACGGCAGCACAAGAGACCCAGTACTTC.

This clonotype was detected ten times or more. The V gene is TRBV7-2, the J gene TRBJ1-1; D uncertain. CDR1 and CDR2 (germline): SGHTA, FQGNSA. The CDR3 contains 17 residues. Trimming stripped 1 base from V and 5 bases from J, with 20 bases between. CDR3 nucleotide sequence: TGTGCCAGCAGCTTAGTCGTGTCCTACGGCGCGGGGACTGAAGCTTTCTTT. Encoded protein: CASSLVVSYGAGTEAFF.

This clonotype has at least ten counts. The chain employs TRBV28 and TRBJ2-7; D ambiguous. This CDR3 contains 14 residues. The germline CDR1 and CDR2 sequences are MDHEN and SYDVKM. Trimming removed 1 base at V and 4 bases at J, with 11 bases between. As DNA, the CDR3 is TGTGCCAGCAGTTTATCCATGGCTCTTTACGAGCAGTACTTC. Its translation: CASSLSMALYEQYF. The variable domain in full, with the rest retrieved from reference TRBV28 and TRBJ2-7, is DVKVTQSSRYLVKRTGEKVFLECVQDMDHENMFWYRQDPGLGLRLIYFSYDVKMKEKGDIPEGYSVSREKKERFSLILESASTNQTSMYLCASSLSMALYEQYFGPGTRLTVT.

This clonotype has at least ten counts. The chain carries TRBV28 and TRBJ2-7, with 8 positions matching TRBD1. J lost 3 bases, V lost 6 bases, and 10 bases had no gene match. Germline CDR1 reads MDHEN; CDR2 reads SYDVKM. This CDR3 contains 15 residues. CDR3 in DNA: TGTGCCAGCAGCTCACAGGGGGTCTCAGTCTACGAGCAGTACTTC. It is translated as CASSSQGVSVYEQYF. Variable domain in full (rest from reference TRBV28 and TRBJ2-7): DVKVTQSSRYLVKRTGEKVFLECVQDMDHENMFWYRQDPGLGLRLIYFSYDVKMKEKGDIPEGYSVSREKKERFSLILESASTNQTSMYLCASSSQGVSVYEQYFGPGTRLTVT.